This TCR beta chain was sequenced for a study of beta chain features in type 1 diabetes. What was sequenced were expressed TCRB transcripts, since all of the isolated RNA had been reverse transcribed. The data were produced by immunoSEQ multiplex PCR, yet TCRdb's version contains in-frame clones alone and is incomplete. The sample holds 350,000 to 400,000 clones; about 15% are singletons and the top ten take roughly 0.017%. Trimming took 4 bases from V and 6 from J, leaving 16 bases between them. CDR1 and CDR2 (germline): SGDLS, YYNGEE. The CDR3 totals 14 residues. Sorting gave populations that all exceeded 95% purity. About this clone itself: Its antigen is not identified.

Study-wide findings and caveats: The study found that naive, central memory and Treg TCRB repertoires appeared more similar in patients than in healthy donors. It was possible that PCR favored shorter templates, equally so in patients and controls. TCRB rearrangement may or may not be influenced by HLA type; here this remained unresolved.

Sequenced sample: naive CD4+ T cells from blood. The source is a woman between 18 and 29 years old in good health. J is TRBJ1-1 and V is TRBV9, with D maybe TRBD1 (6 bases). The CDR3 coding sequence is TGTGCCAGCAGCAAGAGGGGGGCGGGAGCTGAAGCTTTCTTT. Translated, it gives CASSKRGAGAEAFF.